The 24 T cell receptor beta chains reported below all come from one sample, sequenced in a study of blood T cell repertoires in COVID-19. The assay was immunoSEQ multiplex PCR, and TCRdb's table has in-frame clones only and misses some. In the table there are fewer than 250,000 clones, 92% of which are singletons. Sequencing was done on a sample of peripheral blood. The receptors were gathered from a man in his fifties or sixties with COVID-19, enrolled during active disease.

This chain links TRBV5-8 with TRBJ2-3, with 9 bases identical to TRBD2. The V segment lost 1 base and the J segment 2 bases; nucleotides outside the gene matches: 11. Germline V CDR1 and CDR2: SGHTS, YDEGEE. The CDR3 extends over 18 amino acids. CDR3 in DNA: TGTGCCAGCAGCTTGAAAAAATTAGCGGGGGACCACACAGATACGCAGTATTTT. Its protein product is CASSLKKLAGDHTDTQYF.

This clone was detected once. The chain couples TRBV19 to TRBJ1-2; D is undetermined. V lost 3 bases and J lost 4, with 18 bases in between. The CDR3 extends over 16 amino acids. Germline V gives CDR1 LNHDA, CDR2 SQIVND (reference sequence). The CDR3 DNA is TGTGCCAGTAGTATGTTTCGGGAACAGCCTCTCTATGGCTACACCTTC. Translating gives CASSMFREQPLYGYTF.

This rearrangement joins TRBV30 to TRBJ1-1; 9 bases align to TRBD1. This CDR3 comprises 13 residues. The junction had 8 bases not matched to a gene; V was cut back by 5 bases and J by 7 bases. CDR1 is GTSNPN, CDR2 SVGIG, per germline (reference sequence). The CDR3 here is CAWEDRGMDEAFF. The DNA of the CDR3 is TGTGCCTGGGAGGACAGGGGTATGGATGAAGCTTTCTTT. Full variable domain (rest looked up from reference TRBV30 and TRBJ1-1): SQTIHQWPATLVQPVGSPLSLECTVEGTSNPNLYWYRQAAGRGLQLLFYSVGIGQISSEVPQNLSASRPQDRQFILSSKKLLLSDSGFYLCAWEDRGMDEAFFGQGTRLTVV.

V is TRBV24-1 and J is TRBJ1-3, with unresolved D. V lost 5 bases, J lost 0 bases, and 10 bases lay in between. Germline lookup yields CDR1 KGHDR and CDR2 SFDVKD. This CDR3 has 15 amino acids. Here the CDR3 reads CATSVVASSGNTIYF. In nucleotides, the CDR3 is TGTGCCACCAGTGTGGTAGCCAGCTCTGGAAACACCATATATTTT.

The V call is TRBV3-1 (or the pseudogene TRBV3-2), the J call TRBJ1-4; possible D gene TRBD1, 5 bases. The CDR3 length is 14 residues. V lost 0 bases, J lost 10 bases, and 12 bases lay in between. In germline, CDR1 is LGHDT, CDR2 YNNKEL (reference sequence). CDR3 in amino acids: CASSQDDAGRKLFF. The DNA for the CDR3 is TGTGCCAGCAGCCAAGACGATGCAGGGCGAAAACTGTTTTTT.

This clone appeared a few times. J is TRBJ2-7 and V is TRBV6-2 or TRBV6-3, with 11 bases aligning to TRBD1. V shed 6 bases, J shed 4 bases, and the junction held 11 bases outside the gene matches. Germline V gene lookup returns CDR1 MNHEY and CDR2 SVGEGT. This CDR3 is built from 16 residues. The CDR3: CASSPRRDRGKYEQYF. In nucleotides, the CDR3 is TGTGCCAGCAGCCCAAGGAGGGACAGGGGGAAATACGAGCAGTACTTC.

Remarks on this clone: The junction departs from germline at one end; a sequencing error may be responsible. This sequence joins TRBV7-7 and TRBJ2-2, with TRBD2 matching over 11 bases. The CDR3 has 15 amino acids. Germline V gives CDR1 SSHAT, CDR2 FNYEAQ (reference sequence). CDR3 sequence reads: CASSGTSGNTGELFF. The CDR3 nucleotides are TGTGCTAGCAGCGGGACTAGCGGAAACACCGGGGAGCTGTTTTTT. Drawing the rest from reference TRBV7-7 and TRBJ2-2, the complete variable domain is GAGVSQSPRYKVTKRGQDVTLRCDPISSHATLYWYQQALGQGPEFLTYFNYEAQPDKSGLPSDRFSAERPEGSISTLTIQRTEQRDSAMYRCASSGTSGNTGELFFGEGSRLTVL.

V and J are TRBV10-3 and TRBJ2-3; a possible D gene is TRBD1 (6 bases). V was cut by 7 bases and J by 0 bases, with 11 bases left in between. Germline-derived CDR1 and CDR2 are ENHRY and SYGVKD. The CDR3 sequence is 14 residues long. DNA for the CDR3: TGTGCCATCAATCAACAGGGTAGCACAGATACGCAGTATTTT. Encoded protein: CAINQQGSTDTQYF.

The gene calls are TRBV6-6 and TRBJ1-5, with 8 bases matching TRBD1. V trimming: 6 bases; J trimming: 4 bases; junction bases outside the gene matches: 8. This CDR3 has 15 residues. Germline V lookup: CDR1 MNHNY, CDR2 SVGAGI (reference sequence). The CDR3 DNA is TGTGCCAGCAGGCCGAGGACAGGGTTTAATCAGCCCCAGCATTTT. It is translated as CASRPRTGFNQPQHF.

The chain couples TRBV27 to TRBJ2-7, with 7 bases that match TRBD1. This CDR3 region has 13 residues. CDR1 MNHEY and CDR2 SMNVEV come from the germline V gene (reference sequence). V trimming: 2 bases; J trimming: 7 bases; junction bases outside the gene matches: 5. The CDR3: CASSLAQGWEQYF. For the CDR3, the DNA is TGTGCCAGCAGTTTAGCACAGGGGTGGGAGCAGTACTTC.

The chain recombines TRBV5-6 with TRBJ1-2; D possibly corresponds to TRBD1 (5 bases). This CDR3 region has 14 residues. Germline V gives CDR1 SGHDT, CDR2 YYEEEE. Trimming took 0 bases from V and 7 from J, leaving 13 bases between them. CDR3 coding DNA: TGTGCCAGCAGCTTGGTGCGGGGCAGGCGTGGCTACACCTTC. This codes for CASSLVRGRRGYTF.

The genes are TRBV2 and TRBJ2-1, with D possibly TRBD2 on 6 matching bases. This CDR3 is 17 amino acids long. Germline V gene data show CDR1 as SNHLY and CDR2 as FYNNEI. Between the trimmed V and J ends, which lost 3 bases and 0 bases, there was a span of 15 bases. The CDR3 region is CASSEGGPILSYNEQFF. The CDR3 nucleotides read TGTGCCAGCAGTGAGGGAGGCCCGATACTCTCCTACAATGAGCAGTTCTTC.

This clone was recorded once. The V and J genes are TRBV5-8 and TRBJ2-7, with 11 bases fitting TRBD1. In germline, CDR1 is SGHTS, CDR2 YDEGEE. J gave up 6 bases and V 2 bases, and 4 bases lay outside the gene matches. The CDR3 loop spans 14 amino acids. The CDR3 protein is CASSLRTGGFEQYF. The CDR3 DNA follows: TGTGCCAGCAGCTTAAGGACAGGGGGCTTCGAGCAGTACTTC.

The chain joins TRBV5-1 to TRBJ1-2; 9 positions agree with TRBD1. The CDR3 is 15 residues long. Trimming removed 4 bases from V and 4 bases from J; junction bases left unmatched: 8. Germline V CDR1 and CDR2: SGHRS, YFSETQ. The CDR3 sequence: CASSRDREVSYGYTF. CDR3 in DNA: TGCGCCAGCAGCCGGGACAGGGAAGTGAGCTATGGCTACACCTTC.

The rearrangement uses TRBV28 and TRBJ1-2; 8 bases line up with TRBD1. The ends lost 5 bases at V and 7 bases at J; junction bases unmatched: 0. Germline CDR1 MDHEN, CDR2 SYDVKM. The CDR3 runs to 11 residues. CDR3 nucleotide sequence: TGTGCCAGCAGTGGGACAGGTGGCTACACCTTC. Translating gives CASSGTGGYTF.

The chain couples TRBV4-2 to TRBJ1-6; TRBD1 is a possible D gene (5 bases). Trimming took off 1 base at V and 4 bases at J, with 11 bases between the two ends. The CDR3 consists of 16 residues. Germline CDR1 is LGHNA and CDR2 is YNFKEQ. The CDR3 DNA is TGTGCCAGCAGCCAAGGCCGAAAGGGGTATAATTCACCCCTCCACTTT. Protein product: CASSQGRKGYNSPLHF.

The chain employs TRBV30 and TRBJ1-5; D possibly corresponds to TRBD1 (5 bases). Trimming took 2 bases from V and 4 from J, leaving 9 bases between them. Per the germline V gene, CDR1 is GTSNPN and CDR2 is SVGIG (reference sequence). The CDR3 contains 13 residues. The CDR3 sequence: CAWSRRGNQPQHF. CDR3 in DNA: TGTGCCTGGAGTAGACGGGGGAATCAGCCCCAGCATTTT.

The CDR3 nucleotides read TGTGCCAGCAGCGCACGTATTAGCGGGGGGGCCTTGTTGGAGACCCAGTACTTC. Protein: CASSARISGGALLETQYF. The V call is TRBV9, the J call TRBJ2-5; 11 bases are shared with TRBD2. Looked up from germline, CDR1 is SGDLS and CDR2 is YYNGEE. V trimming: 3 bases; J trimming: 5 bases; junction bases outside the gene matches: 15. The CDR3 has 18 residues.

The V gene is TRBV7-3, the J gene TRBJ2-7; no definite D call. CDR3 length equals 14 residues. The germline gives CDR1 SGHTA, CDR2 FQGTGA. Trimming pared 0 bases from V and 3 bases from J, leaving 9 bases between. CDR3 DNA: TGTGCCAGCAGCTTAACAGGTTCAGGCTACGAGCAGTACTTC. It yields the protein CASSLTGSGYEQYF.

The chain combines TRBV5-4 with TRBJ2-6; TRBD2 aligns across 15 bases. Germline V gives CDR1 SGHNT, CDR2 YYREEE (reference sequence). This CDR3 comprises 18 residues. Trimming took 4 bases from V and 4 from J; bases not matched to a gene: 6. This CDR3 reads CASSPGLAGGQGANVLTF. In DNA, the CDR3 is TGTGCCAGCAGCCCAGGACTAGCGGGAGGGCAGGGGGCCAACGTCCTGACTTTC.

There are a few counts of this clone. The J gene is TRBJ2-3, the V gene TRBV28; no clear D gene. The CDR3 covers 18 residues. The germline CDR1 and CDR2 sequences are MDHEN and SYDVKM. V lost 4 bases to trimming and J lost 0 bases, with 20 bases between them. CDR3 loop: CASSSPYSITASTDTQYF. The CDR3 nucleotides are TGTGCCAGCAGTTCACCCTACTCGATTACTGCTAGCACAGATACGCAGTATTTT. The full variable domain, its missing parts supplied by reference TRBV28 and TRBJ2-3, is DVKVTQSSRYLVKRTGEKVFLECVQDMDHENMFWYRQDPGLGLRLIYFSYDVKMKEKGDIPEGYSVSREKKERFSLILESASTNQTSMYLCASSSPYSITASTDTQYFGPGTRLTVL.

This clone appeared a single time. This chain connects TRBV7-9 to TRBJ2-7, with D perhaps TRBD1 (5 bases). Germline V gene data show CDR1 as SEHNR and CDR2 as FQNEAQ (reference sequence). The CDR3 covers 12 residues. With 4 bases removed from V and 7 bases from J, the gap between germline ends came to 11 bases. This CDR3 reads CASSSREREQYF. The CDR3 coding sequence is TGTGCCAGCAGCTCCAGGGAAAGGGAGCAGTACTTC.

The rearrangement joins TRBV3-1 (or the pseudogene TRBV3-2) to TRBJ2-1; possibly TRBD1 for D (6 bases). This CDR3 comprises 12 residues. The ends were cut back, 1 base at V and 14 bases at J, with 12 bases in the middle. Germline CDR1 and CDR2: LGHDT and YNNKEL (reference sequence). CDR3 sequence reads: CASSQAQDRKFF. CDR3 nucleotide sequence: TGTGCCAGCAGCCAAGCACAGGACAGAAAGTTCTTC.

CDR3 sequence reads: CATERTPSGELFF. The CDR3 region has the DNA TGTGCCACCGAACGGACACCCTCCGGGGAGCTGTTTTTT. V usage is TRBV24-1 and J usage is TRBJ2-2; weak D call: TRBD1 (5 bases). V was cut by 9 bases and J by 6 bases, with 13 bases left in between. From germline, CDR1 is KGHDR and CDR2 SFDVKD. The length of the CDR3 is 13 residues.